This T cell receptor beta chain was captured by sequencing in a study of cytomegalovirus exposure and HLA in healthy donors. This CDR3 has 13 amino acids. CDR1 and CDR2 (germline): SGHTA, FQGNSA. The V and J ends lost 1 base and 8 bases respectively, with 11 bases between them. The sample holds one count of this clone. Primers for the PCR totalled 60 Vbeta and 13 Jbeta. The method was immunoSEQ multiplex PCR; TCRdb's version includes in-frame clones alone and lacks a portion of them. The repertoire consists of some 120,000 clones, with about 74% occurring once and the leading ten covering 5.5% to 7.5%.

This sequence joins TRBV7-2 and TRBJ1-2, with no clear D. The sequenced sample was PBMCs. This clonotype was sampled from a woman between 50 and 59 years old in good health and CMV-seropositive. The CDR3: CASSLEQVGGYTF. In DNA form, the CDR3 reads TGTGCCAGCAGCTTAGAGCAGGTTGGAGGCTACACCTTC.